This T cell receptor beta chain is drawn from a study of Ad26.COV2.S vaccination and SARS-CoV-2 variants (dated by TCRdb to 2020 to 2023). About the investigation overall: Donors in the vaccine arm were drawn from COV1001, a phase I-IIa trial of Ad26.COV2.S in healthy adults that was multicentre, randomized, double-blind and placebo-controlled. TCRbeta repertoire sequencing served as the tool for gauging how specific and how broad the SARS-CoV-2-reactive T cell receptors were following Ad26.COV2.S vaccination. Investigators remained blinded to trial group allocation during experiments and outcome assessment. Dosing of Ad26.COV2.S was intramuscular, at either 5x10^10 or 1x10^11 viral particles, delivered as one shot or as two shots spaced 56 days apart. Trial participants were randomized into five groups of five, in which low-dose or high-dose Ad26.COV2.S was given once or twice, or placebo was given on both occasions. The TCR-sequenced set comprised approximately 32 samples: around 20 Ad26.COV2.S vaccine recipients, 5 placebo recipients and 8 SARS-CoV-2 convalescent individuals.

Comments on this clone: Its antigen specificity is not known. Per-base qualities were not stored, and no clone one base away is much larger.

From a lookup of the germline V gene (reference sequence), CDR1 and CDR2 are LGHDT and YNNKEL. The CDR3 measures 14 amino acids from cysteine to phenylalanine. The kept DNA is CDR3 alone, 42 bases in frame from the first base. V is pared back by 4 bases and J by 4 bases, with 13 bases lying between the germline termini. TCRbeta CDR3 regions were sequenced with the immunoSEQ Assay. After extraction, genomic DNA underwent amplification by bias-controlled multiplex PCR, followed by high-throughput sequencing. From the authors' description of their analysis: To quantify the absolute abundance of every unique TCRbeta CDR3 region, sequences were collapsed and filtered. T cell fraction was estimated by normalization of TCRbeta template counts to usable DNA, with usable DNA being measured through amplification of reference genes present in all nucleated cells. Repertoire TCRs were annotated as SARS-CoV-2-specific when V gene, CDR3 amino acid sequence and J gene were exactly matched to a known reactive TCR set. The reference SARS-CoV-2 TCR set was derived from MIRA and filtered for enrichment in COVID-19-positive ImmuneCODE repertoires, a step that removed public or cross-reactive TCRs. Using the MIRA antigens, annotated TCRs were further analysed by specific ORF or by position within an ORF. Breadth was defined as the number of annotated unique rearrangements divided by the total number of unique productive rearrangements, and depth was defined as the summed frequency of the annotated unique rearrangements. Two-sided Wilcoxon rank-sum tests were used to compare TCR breadth between groups. The table comes from immuneACCESS by way of TCRdb, which keeps in-frame sequences with V and J called. Part of the clones is missing from these tables; in studies checked, under half for an unresolved V gene and the rest for unknown reasons. V, J and clone size were drawn from that table, and D and trimming were deduced from the DNA. The sample table contains some 480,000 clones; only one count was recorded for around nine tenths of them. Together, the top ten hold about 13% of the sample.

The sample's treatment or condition label, in plain terms: some 19 received Ad26.COV2.S at low or high dose, single or two shots; about 5 received placebo; per-sample allocation not given. Repertoires of vaccine and placebo recipients were sequenced from samples collected on day 63 after the first injection. In Cohort 1b, fewer than 30 adults aged 18-55 years were enrolled at a single site in Boston, USA, between 29 July and 7 August 2020. Ad26.COV2.S consisted of a replication-incompetent adenovirus type 26 vector by which a prefusion-stabilized SARS-CoV-2 spike protein from the original Wuhan strain was expressed. Points the paper makes about the study in general: It was noted by the authors that total T cell responses may have been underestimated by the TCR breadth and depth analyses. Ad26.COV2.S recipients had higher spike-specific TCR breadth than placebo recipients (P = 0.0014). Vaccine and placebo recipients had comparable non-spike TCR breadth, which fits with the vaccine containing only spike. After vaccination, spike-specific CD8+ and CD4+ T cell responses were reported to show substantial breadth. The study was not powered to compare responses between vaccine doses or regimens.

The sequence links TRBV3-1 (or the pseudogene TRBV3-2) to TRBJ2-5; there is no confident call for the D gene. Sample: peripheral blood, taken in a trial of Ad26.COV2.S vaccine versus placebo. The sequence came from a person between 18 and 65 years old who received the Ad26.COV2.S COVID-19 vaccine or a placebo. The CDR3 in this case is CASSRGPNGETQYF. The DNA is TGTGCCAGCAGCCGTGGGCCGAACGGAGAGACCCAGTACTTC.